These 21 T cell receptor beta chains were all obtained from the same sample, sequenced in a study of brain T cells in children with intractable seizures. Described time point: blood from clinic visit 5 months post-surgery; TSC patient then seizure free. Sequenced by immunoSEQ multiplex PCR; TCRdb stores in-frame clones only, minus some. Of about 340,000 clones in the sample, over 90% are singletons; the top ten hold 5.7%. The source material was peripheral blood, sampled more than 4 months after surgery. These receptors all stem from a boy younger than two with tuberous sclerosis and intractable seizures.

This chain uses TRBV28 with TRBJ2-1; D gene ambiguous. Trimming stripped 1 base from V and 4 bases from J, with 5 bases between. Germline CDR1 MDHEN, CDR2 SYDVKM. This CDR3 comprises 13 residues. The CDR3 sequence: CASSLSRYNEQFF. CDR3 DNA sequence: TGTGCCAGCAGTTTATCACGGTACAATGAGCAGTTCTTC.

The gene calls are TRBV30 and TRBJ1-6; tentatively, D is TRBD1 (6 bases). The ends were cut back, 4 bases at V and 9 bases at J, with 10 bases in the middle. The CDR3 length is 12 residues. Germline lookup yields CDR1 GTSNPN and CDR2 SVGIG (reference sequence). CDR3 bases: TGTGCCTGGACCCAGGGGAGTTCACCCCTCCACTTT. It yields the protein CAWTQGSSPLHF. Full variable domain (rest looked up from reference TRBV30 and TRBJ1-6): SQTIHQWPATLVQPVGSPLSLECTVEGTSNPNLYWYRQAAGRGLQLLFYSVGIGQISSEVPQNLSASRPQDRQFILSSKKLLLSDSGFYLCAWTQGSSPLHFGNGTRLTVT.

The CDR3 DNA sequence: TGTGCCAGCAGCTTAGCGCCTCTCCACTATGGCTACACCTTC. Amino acid sequence: CASSLAPLHYGYTF. The chain has TRBV7-9 and TRBJ1-2; D remains unclear. This CDR3 contains 14 residues. Per the germline V gene, CDR1 is SEHNR and CDR2 is FQNEAQ (reference sequence). Trimming stripped 0 bases from V and 3 bases from J, with 8 bases between. Looking up the rest from reference TRBV7-9 and TRBJ1-2 gives the full variable domain: DTGVSQNPRHKITKRGQNVTFRCDPISEHNRLYWYRQTLGQGPEFLTYFQNEAQLEKSRLLSDRFSAERPKGSFSTLEIQRTEQGDSAMYLCASSLAPLHYGYTFGSGTRLTVV.

CDR3 coding DNA: TGTGCCAGCAGCTTAGCGGGGGGCGCGAACTATGGCTACACCTTC. Its translation: CASSLAGGANYGYTF. This chain uses TRBV11-3 with TRBJ1-2, with a tentative D call TRBD1 (6 bases). The CDR3 contains 15 residues. Trimming left V 1 base short and J 2 bases short, with 11 bases between. Germline V gene sequence: CDR1 SGHNT, CDR2 YENEEA.

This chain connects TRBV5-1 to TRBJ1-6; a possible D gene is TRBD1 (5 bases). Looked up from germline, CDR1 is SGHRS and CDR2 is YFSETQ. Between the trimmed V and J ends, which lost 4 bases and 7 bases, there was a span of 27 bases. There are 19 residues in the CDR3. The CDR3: CASSPDVTLGGGWNSPLHF. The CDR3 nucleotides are TGCGCCAGCAGCCCGGACGTGACCCTGGGGGGAGGATGGAATTCACCCCTCCACTTT.

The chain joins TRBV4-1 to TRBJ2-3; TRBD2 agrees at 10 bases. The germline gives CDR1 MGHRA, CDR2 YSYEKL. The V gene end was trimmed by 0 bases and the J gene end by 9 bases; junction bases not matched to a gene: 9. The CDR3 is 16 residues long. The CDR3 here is CASSQEPAGGLRTQYF. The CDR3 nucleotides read TGCGCCAGCAGCCAAGAACCAGCGGGGGGGCTTAGGACGCAGTATTTT.

CDR3 protein: CASHPGYSNQPQHF. CDR3 DNA: TGTGCCAGCCATCCGGGGTATAGCAATCAGCCCCAGCATTTT. The chain employs TRBV2 and TRBJ1-5; no clear D gene. The V end lost 8 bases, the J end lost 0 bases, and 11 bases lay between the germline ends. Looked up from germline, CDR1 is SNHLY and CDR2 is FYNNEI. The CDR3 extends over 14 amino acids.

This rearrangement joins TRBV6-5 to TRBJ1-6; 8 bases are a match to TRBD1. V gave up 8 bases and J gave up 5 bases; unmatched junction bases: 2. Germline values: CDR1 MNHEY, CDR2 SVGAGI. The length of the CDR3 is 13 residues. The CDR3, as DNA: TGTGCCAGCGCGGACAGGGATAATTCACCCCTCCACTTT. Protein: CASADRDNSPLHF.

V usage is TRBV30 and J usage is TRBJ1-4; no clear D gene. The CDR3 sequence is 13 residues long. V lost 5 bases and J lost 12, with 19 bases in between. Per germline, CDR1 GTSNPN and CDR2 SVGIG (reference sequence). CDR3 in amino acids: CAWRTGLGEELFF. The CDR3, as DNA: TGTGCCTGGCGTACGGGCCTCGGGGAGGAACTGTTTTTT.

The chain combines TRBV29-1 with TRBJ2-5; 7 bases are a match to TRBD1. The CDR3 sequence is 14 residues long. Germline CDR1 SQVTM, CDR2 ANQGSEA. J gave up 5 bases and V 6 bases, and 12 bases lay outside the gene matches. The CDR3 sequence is CSVLWGQSGETQYF. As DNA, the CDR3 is TGCAGCGTCTTATGGGGACAGTCGGGGGAGACCCAGTACTTC.

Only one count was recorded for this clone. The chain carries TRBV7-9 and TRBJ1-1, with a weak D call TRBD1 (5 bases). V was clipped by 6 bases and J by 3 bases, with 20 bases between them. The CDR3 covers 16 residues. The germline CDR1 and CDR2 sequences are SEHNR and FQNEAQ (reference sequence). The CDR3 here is CASSPGLGGKDTEAFF. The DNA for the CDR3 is TGTGCCAGCAGTCCTGGGCTGGGGGGTAAGGACACTGAAGCTTTCTTT.

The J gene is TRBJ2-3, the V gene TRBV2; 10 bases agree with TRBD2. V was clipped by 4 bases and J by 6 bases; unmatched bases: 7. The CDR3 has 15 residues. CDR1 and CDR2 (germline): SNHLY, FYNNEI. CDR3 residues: CASSVSGGAADTQYF. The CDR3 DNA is TGTGCCAGCAGTGTAAGCGGGGGGGCGGCGGATACGCAGTATTTT.

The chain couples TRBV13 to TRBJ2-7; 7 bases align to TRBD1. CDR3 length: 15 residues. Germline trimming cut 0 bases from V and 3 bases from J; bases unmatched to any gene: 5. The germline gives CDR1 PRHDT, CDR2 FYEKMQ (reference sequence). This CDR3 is CASSLGGTADYEQYF. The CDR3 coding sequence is TGTGCCAGCAGCTTAGGGGGGACAGCGGACTACGAGCAGTACTTC.

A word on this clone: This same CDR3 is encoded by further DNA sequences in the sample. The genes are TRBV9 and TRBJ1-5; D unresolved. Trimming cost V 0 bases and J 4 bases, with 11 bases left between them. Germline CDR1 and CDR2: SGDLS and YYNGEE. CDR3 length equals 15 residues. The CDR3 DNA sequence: TGTGCCAGCAGCGTAGGGACGCAGAGTAATCAGCCCCAGCATTTT. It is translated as CASSVGTQSNQPQHF.

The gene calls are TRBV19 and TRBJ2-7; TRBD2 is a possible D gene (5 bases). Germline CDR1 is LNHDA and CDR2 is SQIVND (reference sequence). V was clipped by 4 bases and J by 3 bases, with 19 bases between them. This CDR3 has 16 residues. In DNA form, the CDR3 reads TGTGCCAGTAGTACCAACTACGGGAATCTGGGCTACGAGCAGTACTTC. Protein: CASSTNYGNLGYEQYF.

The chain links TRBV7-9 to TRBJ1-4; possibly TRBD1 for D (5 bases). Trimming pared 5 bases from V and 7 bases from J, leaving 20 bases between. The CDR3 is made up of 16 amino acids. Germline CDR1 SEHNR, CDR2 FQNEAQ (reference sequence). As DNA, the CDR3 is TGTGCCAGCAGCCCCTCCCCCGGGCAGGGTGGTGAAAAACTGTTTTTT. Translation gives CASSPSPGQGGEKLFF.

The CDR3 reads CASSDRDRVHNEQFF. The CDR3 DNA follows: TGTGCCAGCAGCGACCGGGACAGGGTCCACAATGAGCAGTTCTTC. The chain uses TRBV13 and TRBJ2-1; 9 bases map to TRBD1. There are 15 residues in the CDR3. Germline CDR1 reads PRHDT; CDR2 reads FYEKMQ (reference sequence). J gave up 5 bases and V 5 bases, and 7 bases lay outside the gene matches. The full variable domain, its missing parts supplied by reference TRBV13 and TRBJ2-1, is AAGVIQSPRHLIKEKRETATLKCYPIPRHDTVYWYQQGPGQDPQFLISFYEKMQSDKGSIPDRFSAQQFSDYHSELNMSSLELGDSALYFCASSDRDRVHNEQFFGPGTRLTVL.

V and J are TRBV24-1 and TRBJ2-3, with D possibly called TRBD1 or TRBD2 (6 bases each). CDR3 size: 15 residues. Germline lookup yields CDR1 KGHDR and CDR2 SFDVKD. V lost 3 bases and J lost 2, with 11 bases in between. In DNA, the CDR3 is TGTGCCACCAGTGATCACAGGGAGGTCACAGATACGCAGTATTTT. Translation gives CATSDHREVTDTQYF.

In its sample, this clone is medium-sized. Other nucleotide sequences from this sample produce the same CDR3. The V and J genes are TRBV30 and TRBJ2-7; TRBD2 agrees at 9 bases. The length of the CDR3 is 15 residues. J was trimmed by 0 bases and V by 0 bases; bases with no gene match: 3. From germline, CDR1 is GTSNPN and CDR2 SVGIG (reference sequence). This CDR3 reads CAWSVGAGGSYEQYF. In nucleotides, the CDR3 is TGTGCCTGGAGTGTAGGAGCGGGAGGCTCCTACGAGCAGTACTTC. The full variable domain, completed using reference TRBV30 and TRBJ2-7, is SQTIHQWPATLVQPVGSPLSLECTVEGTSNPNLYWYRQAAGRGLQLLFYSVGIGQISSEVPQNLSASRPQDRQFILSSKKLLLSDSGFYLCAWSVGAGGSYEQYFGPGTRLTVT.

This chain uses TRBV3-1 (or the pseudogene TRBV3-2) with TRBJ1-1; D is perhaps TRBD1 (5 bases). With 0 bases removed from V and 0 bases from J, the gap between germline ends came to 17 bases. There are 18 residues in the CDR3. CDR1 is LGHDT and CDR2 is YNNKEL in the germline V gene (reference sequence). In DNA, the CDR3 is TGTGCCAGCAGCCAAGATAACTTTTGGGGACCTATGAACACTGAAGCTTTCTTT. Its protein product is CASSQDNFWGPMNTEAFF.

CDR3 loop: CASRRGDDTNYGYTF. The CDR3 DNA reads TGCGCCAGCAGACGGGGGGACGACACTAACTATGGCTACACCTTC. The V call is TRBV5-1, the J call TRBJ1-2, with TRBD1 as a possible D gene (5 bases). The germline V and J ends were trimmed by 5 bases and 0 bases, with 14 bases remaining between them. This CDR3 region has 15 residues. The germline gives CDR1 SGHRS, CDR2 YFSETQ.